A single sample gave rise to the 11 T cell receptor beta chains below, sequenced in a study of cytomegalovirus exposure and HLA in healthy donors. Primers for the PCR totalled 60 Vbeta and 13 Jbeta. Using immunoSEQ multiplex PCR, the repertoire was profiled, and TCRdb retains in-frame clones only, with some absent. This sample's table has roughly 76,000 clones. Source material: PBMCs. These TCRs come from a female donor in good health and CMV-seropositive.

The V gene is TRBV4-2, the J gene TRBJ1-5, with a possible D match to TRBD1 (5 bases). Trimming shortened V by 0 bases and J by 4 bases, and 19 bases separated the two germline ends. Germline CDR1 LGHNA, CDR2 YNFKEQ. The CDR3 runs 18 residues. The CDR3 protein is CASSQEGGGGEGNQPQHF. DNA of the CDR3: TGTGCCAGCAGCCAAGAAGGCGGGGGGGGTGAGGGAAATCAGCCCCAGCATTTT.

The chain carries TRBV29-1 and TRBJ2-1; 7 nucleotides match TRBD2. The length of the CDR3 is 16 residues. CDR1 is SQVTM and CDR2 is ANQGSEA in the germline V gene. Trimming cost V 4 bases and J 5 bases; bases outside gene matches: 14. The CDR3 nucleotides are TGCAGCGTTGTTTTTTGGGGGGGAGAGCTCGACAATGAGCAGTTCTTC. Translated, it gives CSVVFWGGELDNEQFF.

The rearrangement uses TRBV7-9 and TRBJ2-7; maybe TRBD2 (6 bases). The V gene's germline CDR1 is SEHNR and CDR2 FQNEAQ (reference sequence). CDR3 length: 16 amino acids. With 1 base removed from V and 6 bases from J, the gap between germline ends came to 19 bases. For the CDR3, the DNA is TGTGCCAGCAGCTTAGGGGCGGGAATGGTCTCGGGCGAGCAGTACTTC. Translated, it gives CASSLGAGMVSGEQYF.

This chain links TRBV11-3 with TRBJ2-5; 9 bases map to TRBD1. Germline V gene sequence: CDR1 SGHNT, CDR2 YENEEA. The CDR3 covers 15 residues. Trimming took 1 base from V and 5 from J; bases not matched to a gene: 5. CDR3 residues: CASSLVTGGGETQYF. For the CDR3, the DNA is TGTGCCAGCAGCTTAGTAACAGGGGGCGGCGAGACCCAGTACTTC.

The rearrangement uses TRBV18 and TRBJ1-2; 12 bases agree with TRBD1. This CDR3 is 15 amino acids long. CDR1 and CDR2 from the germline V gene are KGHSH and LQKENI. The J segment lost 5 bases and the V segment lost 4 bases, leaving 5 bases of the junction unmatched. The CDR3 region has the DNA TGTGCCAGCTCACAGGGACAGGGGGCGGAATATGGCTACACCTTC. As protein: CASSQGQGAEYGYTF.

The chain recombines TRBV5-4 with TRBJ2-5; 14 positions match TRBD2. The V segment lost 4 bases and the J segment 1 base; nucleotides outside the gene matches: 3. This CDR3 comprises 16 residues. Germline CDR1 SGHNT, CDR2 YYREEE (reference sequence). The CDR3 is CASSPGTSGSQETQYF. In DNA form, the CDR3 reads TGTGCCAGCAGCCCCGGGACTAGCGGGAGCCAAGAGACCCAGTACTTC.

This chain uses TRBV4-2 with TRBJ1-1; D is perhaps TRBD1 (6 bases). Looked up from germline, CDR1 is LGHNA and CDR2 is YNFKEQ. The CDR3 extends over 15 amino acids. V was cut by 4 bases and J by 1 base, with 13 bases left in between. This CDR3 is CASSPGTLTNTEAFF. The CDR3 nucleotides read TGTGCCAGCAGCCCCGGGACACTCACGAACACTGAAGCTTTCTTT.

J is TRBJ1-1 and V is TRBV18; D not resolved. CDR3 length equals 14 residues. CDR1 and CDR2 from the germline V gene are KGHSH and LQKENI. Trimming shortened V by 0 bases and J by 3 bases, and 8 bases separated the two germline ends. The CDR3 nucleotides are TGTGCCAGCTCACCACCTGGGCAGGACACTGAAGCTTTCTTT. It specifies CASSPPGQDTEAFF.

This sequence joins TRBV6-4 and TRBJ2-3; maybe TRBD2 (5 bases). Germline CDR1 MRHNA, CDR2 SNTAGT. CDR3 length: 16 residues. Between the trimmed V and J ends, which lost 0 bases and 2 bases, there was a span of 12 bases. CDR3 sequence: CASSDSEVPSTDTQYF. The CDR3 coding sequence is TGTGCCAGCAGTGACTCGGAGGTTCCTTCCACAGATACGCAGTATTTT.

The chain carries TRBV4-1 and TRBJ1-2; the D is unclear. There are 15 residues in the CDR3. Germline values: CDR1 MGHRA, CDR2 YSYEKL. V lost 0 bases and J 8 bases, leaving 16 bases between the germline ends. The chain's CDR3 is CASSQDPGLAGGYTF. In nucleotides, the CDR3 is TGCGCCAGCAGCCAAGATCCCGGGCTAGCTGGCGGCTACACCTTC.

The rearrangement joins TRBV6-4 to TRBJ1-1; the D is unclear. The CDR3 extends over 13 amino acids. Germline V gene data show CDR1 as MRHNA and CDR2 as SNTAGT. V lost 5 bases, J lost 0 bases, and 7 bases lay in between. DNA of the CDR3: TGTGCCAGCAGTACTCGAATGAACACTGAAGCTTTCTTT. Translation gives CASSTRMNTEAFF.